Below, 3 T cell receptor beta chains from the same sample are listed, as sequenced in a study of blood T cell repertoires in COVID-19. Assay used: immunoSEQ multiplex PCR; TCRdb lists only in-frame clones, some missing. The sample lists about 120,000 clones, about four fifths occurring once. Sequenced sample: peripheral blood. Source of these receptors: a man aged 80 or over with active or convalescent COVID-19.

The chain carries TRBV19 and TRBJ2-5, with D possibly TRBD1 on 6 matching bases. The CDR3 spans 12 residues. V lost 9 bases to trimming and J lost 5 bases, with 13 bases between them. The germline V gene has CDR1 LNHDA and CDR2 SQIVND (reference sequence). The CDR3 nucleotides are TGTGCCAGCGGGAACAGGGTCGAGACCCAGTACTTC. Protein product: CASGNRVETQYF.

The chain carries TRBV19 and TRBJ1-2; D unresolved. CDR3 length: 17 residues. The V gene's germline CDR1 is LNHDA and CDR2 SQIVND (reference sequence). Trimming shortened V by 3 bases and J by 2 bases, and 19 bases separated the two germline ends. The CDR3 protein is CASSIFSTGRSNYGYTF. In DNA, the CDR3 is TGTGCCAGTAGTATCTTTTCGACCGGCAGGTCGAACTATGGCTACACCTTC.

The chain employs TRBV21-1 and TRBJ2-5; the table assigns TRBD1, which was not confirmed against the DNA. TRBV21-1 is noted as a pseudogene. CDR3 length: 14 residues. The DNA of the CDR3 is TGTGCCAGTACATCGGGACAGGGGCAAGAGACCCAGTACTTC. This gives the protein CASTSGQGQETQYF.